These T cell receptor beta chains were read from a single sample in a study of shared clonotypes between healthy human individuals. The repertoire was sequenced with immunoSEQ multiplex PCR; TCRdb's copy has only in-frame clones and lacks some. The sample lists 450,000 to 500,000 clones; around 85% were seen once. Sequencing was done on a sample of PBMCs. These receptors were obtained from a woman in her thirties or forties in good health. Some clones in this sample may be carry-over from other donors' samples. The CDR3 runs from the conserved cysteine through the conserved F or W. Fields, in order: D gene, clone size, J gene, V gene, CDR3 protein, CDR3 DNA. A D gene is named only where the DNA matches it firmly. For some rows the clone size is stated as once, few or many, or as a class when expanded; others skip it.

d_gene: -; abundance: -; j_gene: TRBJ1-1; v_gene: TRBV5-1; CDR3aa: CASSLAGGAGLNTEAFF; CDR3nt: TGCGCCAGCAGCTTGGCGGGGGGCGCAGGACTTAACACTGAAGCTTTCTTT
d_gene: -; abundance: -; j_gene: TRBJ1-3; v_gene: TRBV9; CDR3aa: CASSVVGSSGNTIYF; CDR3nt: TGTGCCAGCAGCGTAGTGGGCAGCTCTGGAAACACCATATATTTT
d_gene: TRBD2; abundance: -; j_gene: TRBJ2-2; v_gene: TRBV25-1; CDR3aa: CASSGGGVSGELFF; CDR3nt: TGTGCCAGCAGTGGGGGAGGGGTATCTGGGGAGCTGTTTTTT
d_gene: -; abundance: -; j_gene: TRBJ1-1; v_gene: TRBV2; CDR3aa: CASSPQGLATEAFF; CDR3nt: TGTGCCAGCAGTCCACAGGGTCTTGCGACTGAAGCTTTCTTT
d_gene: -; abundance: -; j_gene: TRBJ2-7; v_gene: TRBV7-9; CDR3aa: CASSHSWGAYEQYF; CDR3nt: TGTGCCAGCAGCCACAGTTGGGGGGCCTACGAGCAGTACTTC
d_gene: -; abundance: many; j_gene: TRBJ2-2; v_gene: TRBV23-1; CDR3aa: CASSQIAALNTGELFF; CDR3nt: TGCGCCAGCAGTCAAATAGCGGCCCTGAACACCGGGGAGCTGTTTTTT
d_gene: -; abundance: -; j_gene: TRBJ2-3; v_gene: TRBV5-6; CDR3aa: CASSQLGTNTDTQYF; CDR3nt: TGTGCCAGCAGCCAACTGGGAACTAACACAGATACGCAGTATTTT
d_gene: -; abundance: -; j_gene: TRBJ2-6; v_gene: TRBV7-3; CDR3aa: CASSPERGANVLTF; CDR3nt: TGTGCCAGCAGCCCGGAACGGGGGGCCAACGTCCTGACTTTC
d_gene: -; abundance: -; j_gene: TRBJ1-5; v_gene: TRBV30; CDR3aa: CAWSVVLGGQPQHF; CDR3nt: TGTGCCTGGAGTGTCGTTCTGGGAGGTCAGCCCCAGCATTTT
d_gene: TRBD2; abundance: few; j_gene: TRBJ2-5; v_gene: TRBV9; CDR3aa: CASSVGLAGQTQYF; CDR3nt: TGTGCCAGCAGCGTAGGACTAGCGGGACAAACCCAGTACTTC
d_gene: TRBD2; abundance: -; j_gene: TRBJ2-7; v_gene: TRBV7-2; CDR3aa: CASSPQRESTYEQYF; CDR3nt: TGTGCCAGCAGCCCACAGCGGGAGAGCACCTACGAGCAGTACTTC
d_gene: -; abundance: -; j_gene: TRBJ1-2; v_gene: TRBV15; CDR3aa: CATSRVSERGYTF; CDR3nt: TGTGCCACCAGCAGAGTTTCAGAAAGGGGCTACACCTTC
d_gene: -; abundance: -; j_gene: TRBJ2-7; v_gene: TRBV19; CDR3aa: CASSIDRRLGYEQYF; CDR3nt: TGTGCCAGTAGTATAGATAGGAGACTAGGCTACGAGCAGTACTTC
d_gene: -; abundance: -; j_gene: TRBJ1-5; v_gene: TRBV19; CDR3aa: CASSMGLSNQPQHF; CDR3nt: TGTGCCAGTAGTATGGGGCTTAGCAATCAGCCCCAGCATTTT
d_gene: TRBD1; abundance: once; j_gene: TRBJ1-2; v_gene: TRBV9; CDR3aa: CASSVGGQGDGYTF; CDR3nt: TGTGCCAGCAGCGTAGGGGGACAGGGTGACGGCTACACCTTC
d_gene: -; abundance: few; j_gene: TRBJ1-5; v_gene: TRBV7-2; CDR3aa: CASSLDGAVGQPQHF; CDR3nt: TGTGCCAGCAGCTTAGATGGGGCCGTGGGTCAGCCCCAGCATTTT
d_gene: -; abundance: -; j_gene: TRBJ2-7; v_gene: TRBV9; CDR3aa: CASSVEATYASYEQYF; CDR3nt: TGTGCCAGCAGCGTAGAAGCGACCTATGCCTCCTACGAGCAGTACTTC
d_gene: -; abundance: -; j_gene: TRBJ2-7; v_gene: TRBV28; CDR3aa: CASSSHGLASYEQYF; CDR3nt: TGTGCCAGCAGTTCCCACGGGCTAGCCTCCTACGAGCAGTACTTC
d_gene: -; abundance: -; j_gene: TRBJ2-2; v_gene: TRBV5-4; CDR3aa: CASSSPEIGTGELFF; CDR3nt: TGTGCCAGCAGCTCCCCGGAGATCGGCACCGGGGAGCTGTTTTTT
d_gene: TRBD2; abundance: -; j_gene: TRBJ2-3; v_gene: TRBV7-2; CDR3aa: CASSLVSGSADTQYF; CDR3nt: TGTGCCAGCAGCTTAGTGAGCGGGAGTGCAGATACGCAGTATTTT
d_gene: -; abundance: -; j_gene: TRBJ1-1; v_gene: TRBV19; CDR3aa: CASSIVGGATNEAFF; CDR3nt: TGTGCCAGTAGTATAGTTGGAGGGGCGACTAATGAAGCTTTCTTT
d_gene: TRBD1; abundance: -; j_gene: TRBJ2-7; v_gene: TRBV29-1; CDR3aa: CSVARDRNSYEQYF; CDR3nt: TGCAGCGTTGCCAGGGACAGGAACTCCTACGAGCAGTACTTC
d_gene: -; abundance: -; j_gene: TRBJ1-2; v_gene: TRBV14; CDR3aa: CASSQGTAYGYTF; CDR3nt: TGTGCCAGCAGCCAGGGGACCGCCTATGGCTACACCTTC
d_gene: TRBD2; abundance: -; j_gene: TRBJ2-7; v_gene: TRBV19; CDR3aa: CASSFGLAGKGYEQYF; CDR3nt: TGTGCCAGTAGTTTCGGACTAGCGGGGAAGGGCTACGAGCAGTACTTC
d_gene: -; abundance: -; j_gene: TRBJ1-1; v_gene: TRBV29-1; CDR3aa: CSVVPHLANTEAFF; CDR3nt: TGCAGCGTTGTACCCCACCTAGCGAACACTGAAGCTTTCTTT
d_gene: TRBD1; abundance: -; j_gene: TRBJ1-3; v_gene: TRBV6-5; CDR3aa: CASSYGTGINTIYF; CDR3nt: TGTGCCAGCAGTTATGGGACAGGGATAAACACCATATATTTT
d_gene: -; abundance: few; j_gene: TRBJ2-2; v_gene: TRBV7-3; CDR3aa: CASSTQRNTGELFF; CDR3nt: TGTGCCAGCAGTACCCAGAGGAACACCGGGGAGCTGTTTTTT
d_gene: TRBD2; abundance: -; j_gene: TRBJ2-4; v_gene: TRBV4-1; CDR3aa: CASSQGLAGGLAKNIQYF; CDR3nt: TGCGCCAGCAGCCAAGGACTAGCGGGAGGGCTAGCCAAAAACATTCAGTACTTC
d_gene: -; abundance: -; j_gene: TRBJ1-1; v_gene: TRBV18; CDR3aa: CASSPLEGGTEAFF; CDR3nt: TGTGCCAGCTCACCGCTGGAGGGTGGGACTGAAGCTTTCTTT
d_gene: TRBD2; abundance: -; j_gene: TRBJ2-2; v_gene: TRBV7-8; CDR3aa: CASSLVASGRSSGELFF; CDR3nt: TGTGCCAGCAGCTTAGTGGCTAGCGGGAGATCGTCCGGGGAGCTGTTTTTT
d_gene: TRBD1; abundance: -; j_gene: TRBJ1-4; v_gene: TRBV9; CDR3aa: CASSVGGQGEKLFF; CDR3nt: TGTGCCAGCAGCGTAGGGGGACAGGGGGAAAAACTGTTTTTT
d_gene: -; abundance: -; j_gene: TRBJ1-3; v_gene: TRBV7-9; CDR3aa: CASSLHMSGNTIYF; CDR3nt: TGTGCCAGCAGCTTGCACATGTCTGGAAACACCATATATTTT
d_gene: TRBD1; abundance: -; j_gene: TRBJ2-7; v_gene: TRBV9; CDR3aa: CASSVPQTDRGGSYEQYF; CDR3nt: TGTGCCAGCAGCGTACCCCAGACCGACAGGGGAGGCTCCTACGAGCAGTACTTC
d_gene: -; abundance: -; j_gene: TRBJ2-2; v_gene: TRBV28; CDR3aa: CASSLGATGELFF; CDR3nt: TGTGCCAGCAGTTTAGGGGCGACCGGGGAGCTGTTTTTT
d_gene: -; abundance: -; j_gene: TRBJ2-5; v_gene: TRBV7-9; CDR3aa: CASSLERVPATQYF; CDR3nt: TGTGCCAGCAGCTTAGAGAGGGTCCCGGCGACCCAGTACTTC
d_gene: -; abundance: -; j_gene: TRBJ2-2; v_gene: TRBV4-1; CDR3aa: CASTHTNTGELFF; CDR3nt: TGCGCCAGCACCCACACGAACACCGGGGAGCTGTTTTTT
d_gene: -; abundance: -; j_gene: TRBJ2-7; v_gene: TRBV27; CDR3aa: CASSSSPLDSGYEQYF; CDR3nt: TGTGCCAGCAGTTCTTCTCCTCTAGACAGCGGGTACGAGCAGTACTTC
d_gene: -; abundance: -; j_gene: TRBJ1-2; v_gene: TRBV6-5; CDR3aa: CASSYGTNRNYGYTF; CDR3nt: TGTGCCAGCAGTTACGGGACTAACCGTAACTATGGCTACACCTTC
d_gene: TRBD2; abundance: -; j_gene: TRBJ2-1; v_gene: TRBV5-4; CDR3aa: CASSSGLAGGLGNNNEQFF; CDR3nt: TGTGCCAGCAGCTCGGGACTAGCGGGAGGTTTGGGTAATAACAATGAGCAGTTCTTC
d_gene: -; abundance: -; j_gene: TRBJ2-7; v_gene: TRBV6-1; CDR3aa: CASRPPGSHEQYF; CDR3nt: TGTGCCAGCAGGCCCCCGGGTTCCCACGAGCAGTACTTC
d_gene: -; abundance: -; j_gene: TRBJ2-1; v_gene: TRBV18; CDR3aa: CASSRAPRNSYNEQFF; CDR3nt: TGTGCCAGCTCACGGGCCCCTCGTAACTCCTACAATGAGCAGTTCTTC
d_gene: -; abundance: -; j_gene: TRBJ2-1; v_gene: TRBV29-1; CDR3aa: CSVEGVRGIYNEQFF; CDR3nt: TGCAGCGTTGAAGGGGTCCGGGGCATATACAATGAGCAGTTCTTC
d_gene: -; abundance: few; j_gene: TRBJ2-7; v_gene: TRBV19; CDR3aa: CASREGSQLEQYF; CDR3nt: TGTGCCAGTAGAGAGGGCAGTCAACTCGAGCAGTACTTC
d_gene: -; abundance: -; j_gene: TRBJ1-3; v_gene: TRBV5-5; CDR3aa: CASTRAGNTIYF; CDR3nt: TGTGCCAGCACCCGGGCGGGAAACACCATATATTTT
d_gene: TRBD2; abundance: -; j_gene: TRBJ2-5; v_gene: TRBV7-2; CDR3aa: CASSLVGSGTWETQYF; CDR3nt: TGTGCCAGCAGCTTAGTAGGTAGCGGGACCTGGGAGACCCAGTACTTC